The sequence of this T cell receptor (beta chain) was determined in a study of siplizumab effects on memory and regulatory T cells. Notes on the study in general: Mappable alloreactive CD4+ clones came from Treg cells 68.8% of the time on average with siplizumab, against approximately 26% in controls. Confirmatory evidence of suppressive function in proliferating siplizumab-culture Tregs was not obtained.

Germline V gives CDR1 SGHNT, CDR2 YYREEE (reference sequence). This CDR3 spans 14 amino acids. Trimming pared 0 bases from V and 6 bases from J, leaving 12 bases between. On this clone itself: The antigen is undetermined.

Generated by immunoSEQ multiplex PCR, the TCRdb table keeps only in-frame clones and is missing some. The sample has fewer than 120,000 clones, 80% to 95% seen once; the top ten hold around 1.3%. Sequencing input: CD4+ T cells sorted from blood. V and J are TRBV5-4 and TRBJ2-5; perhaps TRBD2 as D (6 bases). This clonotype was sampled from a human donor in good health. CDR3 nucleotide sequence: TGTGCCAGCAGCTTGGAAGGAGGGTGGAAGACCCAGTACTTC. It yields the protein CASSLEGGWKTQYF.